Described below is a single T cell receptor beta chain sequence and its context. Its antigen is undetermined. V shed 3 bases and J 2 bases; nucleotides not matched to a gene: 7. The germline V gene has CDR1 SGHTA and CDR2 FQGTGA. This CDR3 comprises 15 residues. Profiled with immunoSEQ multiplex PCR; TCRdb holds only in-frame clones, not every one. This sample has under 95,000 clones; 82% occur once, and the top ten carry about 15%. The source of the sample is a study of Ad26.COV2.S vaccination and SARS-CoV-2 variants. Study conclusions and caveats: Vaccinated individuals (as opposed to placebo recipients) had higher spike-specific TCR breadth.

This sequence was found in a human donor who had recovered from COVID-19. The chain is built from TRBV7-3 and TRBJ2-7, with 7 bases lining up with TRBD2. The input for sequencing was peripheral blood, taken after recovery from COVID-19. The CDR3 DNA is TGTGCCAGCAGCTTGGGGAGCGGGGCTACCTACGAGCAGTACTTC. Residues: CASSLGSGATYEQYF.